These 14 T cell receptor beta chains came from one sample sequenced in a study of T cell responses to AZD1222 COVID-19 vaccine. This table comes from immunoSEQ multiplex PCR, and its TCRdb copy is limited to in-frame clones, with some not included. The repertoire has some 94,000 clones, approximately 90% of them found once; the top ten carry around 3.1%. Sequenced here: peripheral blood, sampled on day 0 of AZD1222 vaccination. These receptors were obtained from an adult in good health.

The gene calls are TRBV4-3 and TRBJ1-5, with 7 positions matching TRBD1. V shed 0 bases, J shed 4 bases, and the junction held 6 bases outside the gene matches. From germline, CDR1 is LGHNA and CDR2 YSLEER. The CDR3 loop spans 16 amino acids. CDR3: CASSQDRGQINQPQHF. The CDR3 DNA reads TGCGCCAGCAGCCAAGATAGGGGACAGATTAATCAGCCCCAGCATTTT.

The CDR3 region has the DNA TGTGCCAGCCGGAACTCTTTCCGGGACGGACATAATTCACCCCTCCACTTT. Protein: CASRNSFRDGHNSPLHF. The V call is TRBV11-3, the J call TRBJ1-6; tentatively, D is TRBD1 (5 bases). Germline V gene lookup returns CDR1 SGHNT and CDR2 YENEEA. The CDR3 has 17 residues. Trimming removed 8 bases at V and 5 bases at J, with 22 bases between.

V gene TRBV3-1 (or the pseudogene TRBV3-2) combines with J gene TRBJ2-3; D gene uncertain. Germline values: CDR1 LGHDT, CDR2 YNNKEL (reference sequence). CDR3 length: 16 amino acids. V was trimmed by 0 bases and J by 0 bases, leaving 10 bases between them. The CDR3 region has the DNA TGTGCCAGCAGCCAAGAGGGCGGTGCTAGCACAGATACGCAGTATTTT. Translating it yields CASSQEGGASTDTQYF.

The rearrangement joins TRBV3-1 (or the pseudogene TRBV3-2) to TRBJ2-7; unclear D gene. This CDR3 is 14 amino acids long. Trimming shortened V by 6 bases and J by 3 bases, and 15 bases separated the two germline ends. Germline V gene lookup returns CDR1 LGHDT and CDR2 YNNKEL (reference sequence). The CDR3: CASSPLRNRYEQYF. DNA for the CDR3: TGTGCCAGCAGTCCCTTGCGGAACCGCTACGAGCAGTACTTC.

V gene TRBV12-3 or TRBV12-4 combines with J gene TRBJ2-4; D is unclear. The CDR3 covers 12 residues. V lost 6 bases to trimming and J lost 1 base, with 4 bases between them. DNA of the CDR3: TGTGCCAGCAGATCGGCCAAAAACATTCAGTACTTC. Translating it yields CASRSAKNIQYF.

The chain combines TRBV6-1 with TRBJ1-6, with 8 bases that match TRBD1. Trimming took 1 base from V and 3 from J; bases not matched to a gene: 8. The CDR3 totals 18 residues. The germline CDR1 and CDR2 sequences are MNHNS and SASEGT. CDR3 in DNA: TGTGCCAGCAGTGAAGTTCCACAGGGGGGCTTCTATAATTCACCCCTCCACTTT. Amino acid sequence: CASSEVPQGGFYNSPLHF.

The genes are TRBV6-5 and TRBJ1-5; maybe TRBD1 (5 bases). Per the germline V gene, CDR1 is MNHEY and CDR2 is SVGAGI. Trimming took off 6 bases at V and 6 bases at J, with 12 bases between the two ends. CDR3 length: 13 residues. CDR3 sequence: CASSRRESQPQHF. Here the CDR3 DNA reads TGTGCCAGCAGCCGCAGGGAGTCTCAGCCCCAGCATTTT.

The V call is TRBV10-3, the J call TRBJ2-2; TRBD2 aligns across 12 bases. Trimming at V came to 0 bases and at J to 8 bases, leaving 7 bases not matched to a gene. The germline CDR1 and CDR2 sequences are ENHRY and SYGVKD. The CDR3 is 17 amino acids. The DNA for the CDR3 is TGTGCCATCAGTGAGTCGACTAGCGGGAGTAGCGTGGGGGAGCTGTTTTTT. Residues: CAISESTSGSSVGELFF.

The chain uses TRBV5-4 and TRBJ1-3; D is ambiguous. Germline CDR1 reads SGHNT; CDR2 reads YYREEE (reference sequence). V shed 0 bases and J shed 7 bases, with 11 bases lying between them. This CDR3 spans 14 amino acids. CDR3 sequence (DNA): TGTGCCAGCAGCTTGGTGGGGTTGGGGAACACCATATATTTT. Its translation: CASSLVGLGNTIYF.

This chain links TRBV5-1 with TRBJ1-1; no clear D gene. This CDR3 contains 14 residues. Germline V gene data show CDR1 as SGHRS and CDR2 as YFSETQ. V was pared by 5 bases and J by 0 bases, with 11 bases between. CDR3: CASRLGLMNTEAFF. The CDR3 nucleotides read TGCGCCAGCAGACTCGGACTGATGAACACTGAAGCTTTCTTT.

This rearrangement joins TRBV14 to TRBJ1-4; no definite D call. Germline V gene sequence: CDR1 SGHDN, CDR2 FVKESK. The CDR3 runs to 16 residues. V was shortened by 0 bases and J by 4 bases, with 12 bases between the two germline ends. The CDR3 sequence is CASSQDGESFNEKLFF. In DNA, the CDR3 is TGTGCCAGCAGCCAAGACGGAGAAAGCTTTAATGAAAAACTGTTTTTT.

V and J are TRBV1 and TRBJ2-1; no check of the table's D call, TRBD1, against the DNA was made. TRBV1 is given as a pseudogene. The CDR3 extends over 15 amino acids. DNA for the CDR3: TGCACCAGCAGCCTTAACAGGGGGTGGTACAATGAGCAGTTCTTC. It is translated as CTSSLNRGWYNEQFF.

This clone was detected only a few times. The chain combines TRBV4-3 with TRBJ1-1; D remains ambiguous. The CDR3 length is 14 residues. Germline lookup yields CDR1 LGHNA and CDR2 YSLEER. V dropped 4 bases and J dropped 0 bases, with 9 bases sitting between them. CDR3 protein: CASSRVGVNTEAFF. The CDR3 region has the DNA TGCGCCAGCAGCCGCGTCGGGGTGAACACTGAAGCTTTCTTT.

This clone was picked up a small number of times. CDR3 in amino acids: CASSLGTPEAFF. CDR3 sequence (DNA): TGTGCCAGCAGCCTTGGGACCCCTGAAGCTTTCTTT. The chain recombines TRBV7-8 with TRBJ1-1; D is possibly TRBD1 (5 bases). The germline CDR1 and CDR2 sequences are SGHVS and FQNEAQ. The germline V and J ends were trimmed by 5 bases and 6 bases, with 10 bases remaining between them. The CDR3 sequence is 12 residues long.